The 8 T cell receptor beta chains given below trace back to one sample, sequenced in a study of OX40 agonist ivuxolimab in advanced cancers. The table came from immunoSEQ multiplex PCR; TCRdb's copy has only in-frame clones and leaves some out. The sample consists of 70,000 or so clones, 85% of them appearing once. The sample here was CD4+ or CD8+ T cells sorted from blood, taken in a trial of the OX40 agonist ivuxolimab. The receptor set was obtained from an adult with an advanced solid tumor such as melanoma, head and neck, liver or kidney cancer.

This sequence joins TRBV6-1 and TRBJ1-1; 10 positions match TRBD1. CDR1 is MNHNS and CDR2 is SASEGT in the germline V gene. The J segment lost 11 bases and the V segment lost 10 bases, leaving 16 bases of the junction unmatched. There are 14 residues in the CDR3. The DNA of the CDR3 is TGTGCCATCAGGGACCTTCCCGGGACAGGGGTGGCTTTCTTT. Translation gives CAIRDLPGTGVAFF.

This clone was seen a handful of times. V usage is TRBV15 and J usage is TRBJ1-5; no firm D call. The V gene lost 0 bases and the J gene lost 3 bases, with 9 bases spanning the gap. Germline CDR1 LNHNV, CDR2 YYDKDF (reference sequence). The CDR3 is 15 residues long. CDR3 DNA sequence: TGTGCCACCAGCAGAGATGGGAGTTCCAATCAGCCCCAGCATTTT. It translates to CATSRDGSSNQPQHF.

This clone appeared a few times. V usage is TRBV7-9 and J usage is TRBJ2-5; 10 bases line up with TRBD2. The CDR3 loop spans 14 amino acids. Looked up from germline, CDR1 is SEHNR and CDR2 is FQNEAQ (reference sequence). V lost 5 bases to trimming and J lost 5 bases; unmatched junction nucleotides: 5. The CDR3 DNA reads TGTGCCAGCAGCCGAGCGGGAGGGAGGGAGACCCAGTACTTC. Residues: CASSRAGGRETQYF. Filled out from reference TRBV7-9 and TRBJ2-5, the complete variable domain reads DTGVSQNPRHKITKRGQNVTFRCDPISEHNRLYWYRQTLGQGPEFLTYFQNEAQLEKSRLLSDRFSAERPKGSFSTLEIQRTEQGDSAMYLCASSRAGGRETQYFGPGTRLLVL.

This clone has only a few counts. V is TRBV4-2 and J is TRBJ1-2; TRBD1 matches 7 bases. Trimming took 0 bases from V and 2 from J; bases not matched to a gene: 0. The CDR3 extends over 14 amino acids. Germline CDR1 is LGHNA and CDR2 is YNFKEQ. CDR3 residues: CASSQEGQNYGYTF. CDR3 DNA sequence: TGTGCCAGCAGCCAAGAGGGACAGAACTATGGCTACACCTTC.

This clone has just a few counts. J is TRBJ2-7 and V is TRBV10-2; TRBD1 or TRBD2 may be the D gene (5 bases each). This CDR3 comprises 13 residues. Germline lookup yields CDR1 WSHSY and CDR2 SAAADI. V dropped 4 bases and J dropped 3 bases, with 10 bases sitting between them. For the CDR3, the DNA is TGCGCCAGCAGTGGGGGGACCGTCTACGAGCAGTACGTC. Residues: CASSGGTVYEQYV.

V gene TRBV13 combines with J gene TRBJ2-3; 14 bases line up with TRBD2. Germline V lookup: CDR1 PRHDT, CDR2 FYEKMQ (reference sequence). The CDR3 consists of 16 residues. Trimming removed 5 bases from V and 6 bases from J; junction bases left unmatched: 7. In nucleotides, the CDR3 is TGTGCCAGCAGCCCCGGGACTAGCGGGAGTCCCGATACGCAGTATTTT. Its protein product is CASSPGTSGSPDTQYF.

The chain carries TRBV6-6 and TRBJ1-1; 7 nucleotides align to TRBD1. Germline V gives CDR1 MNHNY, CDR2 SVGAGI (reference sequence). This CDR3 comprises 15 residues. V was pared by 5 bases and J by 1 base, with 7 bases of the junction left unmatched. The CDR3 region is CASSKARQGNTEAFF. Written as DNA, the CDR3 is TGTGCCAGCAGTAAGGCCCGACAGGGGAACACTGAAGCTTTCTTT.

CDR3 amino acids: CASSQGTGRTEKLFF. The CDR3 coding sequence is TGCGCCAGCAGCCAAGGGACAGGGAGGACTGAAAAACTGTTTTTT. V is TRBV4-3 and J is TRBJ1-4, with 8 bases lining up with TRBD1. Germline V gene lookup returns CDR1 LGHNA and CDR2 YSLEER. The CDR3 has 15 residues. J was trimmed by 7 bases and V by 1 base; bases with no gene match: 5.